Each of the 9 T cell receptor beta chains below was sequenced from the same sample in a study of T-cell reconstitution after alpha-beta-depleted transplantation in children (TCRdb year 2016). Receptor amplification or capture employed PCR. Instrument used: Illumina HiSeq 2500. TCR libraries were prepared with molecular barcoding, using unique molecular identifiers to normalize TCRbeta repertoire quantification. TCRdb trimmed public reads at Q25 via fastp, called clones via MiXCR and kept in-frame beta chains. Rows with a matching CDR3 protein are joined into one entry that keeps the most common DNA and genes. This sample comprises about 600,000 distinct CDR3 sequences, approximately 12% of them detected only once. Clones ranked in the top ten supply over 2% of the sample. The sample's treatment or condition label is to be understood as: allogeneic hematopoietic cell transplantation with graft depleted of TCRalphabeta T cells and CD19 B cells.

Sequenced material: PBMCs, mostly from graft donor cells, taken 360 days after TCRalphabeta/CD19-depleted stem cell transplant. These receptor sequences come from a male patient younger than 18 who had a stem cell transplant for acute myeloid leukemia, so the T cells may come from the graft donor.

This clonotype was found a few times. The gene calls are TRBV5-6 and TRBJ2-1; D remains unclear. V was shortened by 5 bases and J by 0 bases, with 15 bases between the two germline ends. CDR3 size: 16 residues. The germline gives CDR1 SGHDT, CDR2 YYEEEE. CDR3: CASRSRVGISYNEQFF. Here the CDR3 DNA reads TGTGCCAGCAGGTCTCGGGTGGGTATCTCCTACAATGAGCAGTTCTTC.

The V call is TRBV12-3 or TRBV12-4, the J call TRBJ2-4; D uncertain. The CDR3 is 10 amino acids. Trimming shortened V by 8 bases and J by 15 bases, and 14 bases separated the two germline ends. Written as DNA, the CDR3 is TGTGCCAGCCTTCAAAGGGTTGTGTACTTC. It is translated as CASLQRVVYF.

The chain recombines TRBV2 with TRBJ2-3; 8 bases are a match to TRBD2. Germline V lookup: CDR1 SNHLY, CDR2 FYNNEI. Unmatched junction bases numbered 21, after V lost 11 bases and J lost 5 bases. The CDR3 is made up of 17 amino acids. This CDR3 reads CAAPGAGDGNLGDTQYF. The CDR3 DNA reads TGTGCCGCCCCTGGAGCGGGAGACGGGAATCTGGGAGATACGCAGTATTTT. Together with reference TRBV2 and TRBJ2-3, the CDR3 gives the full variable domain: EPEVTQTPSHQVTQMGQEVILRCVPISNHLYFYWYRQILGQKVEFLVSFYNNEISEKSEIFDDQFSVERPDGSNFTLKIRSTKLEDSAMYFCAAPGAGDGNLGDTQYFGPGTRLTVL.

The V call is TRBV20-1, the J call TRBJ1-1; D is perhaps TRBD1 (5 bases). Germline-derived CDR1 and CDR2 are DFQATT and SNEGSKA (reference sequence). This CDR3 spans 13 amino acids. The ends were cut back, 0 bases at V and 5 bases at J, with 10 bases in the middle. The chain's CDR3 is CSARDEGRTEAFF. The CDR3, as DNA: TGCAGTGCTAGAGATGAGGGGAGGACTGAAGCTTTCTTT.

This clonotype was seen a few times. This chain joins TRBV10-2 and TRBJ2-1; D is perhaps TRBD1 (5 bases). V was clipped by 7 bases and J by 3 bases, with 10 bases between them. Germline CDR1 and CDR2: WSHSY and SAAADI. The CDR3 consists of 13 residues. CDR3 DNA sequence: TGCGCCAGCACTCGGACACTCTACAATGAGCAGTTCTTC. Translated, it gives CASTRTLYNEQFF.

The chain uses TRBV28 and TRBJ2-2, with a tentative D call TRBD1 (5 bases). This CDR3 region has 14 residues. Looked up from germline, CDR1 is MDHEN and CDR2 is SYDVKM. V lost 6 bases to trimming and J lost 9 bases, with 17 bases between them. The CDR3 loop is CASRTKPGFRELFF. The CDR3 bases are TGTGCCAGCAGGACGAAACCAGGGTTCAGGGAGCTGTTTTTT.

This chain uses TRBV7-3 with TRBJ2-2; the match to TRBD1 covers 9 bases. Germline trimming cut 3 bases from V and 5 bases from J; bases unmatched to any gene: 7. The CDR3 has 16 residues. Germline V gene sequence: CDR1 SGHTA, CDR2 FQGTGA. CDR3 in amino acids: CASSFSGQGRTGELFF. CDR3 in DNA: TGTGCCAGCAGCTTCTCTGGACAGGGGAGGACCGGGGAGCTGTTTTTT. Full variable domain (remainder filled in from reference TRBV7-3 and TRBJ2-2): GAGVSQTPSNKVTEKGKYVELRCDPISGHTALYWYRQSLGQGPEFLIYFQGTGAADDSGLPNDRFFAVRPEGSVSTLKIQRTERGDSAVYLCASSFSGQGRTGELFFGEGSRLTVL.

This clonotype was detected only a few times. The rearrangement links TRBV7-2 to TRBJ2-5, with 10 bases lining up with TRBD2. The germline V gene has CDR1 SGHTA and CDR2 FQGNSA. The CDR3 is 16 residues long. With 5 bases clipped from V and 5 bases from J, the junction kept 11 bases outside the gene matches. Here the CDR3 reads CASSPGASGSPETQYF. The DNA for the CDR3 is TGTGCCAGCAGCCCAGGAGCTAGCGGGAGTCCGGAGACCCAGTACTTC. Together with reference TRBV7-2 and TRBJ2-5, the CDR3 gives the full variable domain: GAGVSQSPSNKVTEKGKDVELRCDPISGHTALYWYRQSLGQGLEFLIYFQGNSAPDKSGLPSDRFSAERTGGSVSTLTIQRTQQEDSAVYLCASSPGASGSPETQYFGPGTRLLVL.

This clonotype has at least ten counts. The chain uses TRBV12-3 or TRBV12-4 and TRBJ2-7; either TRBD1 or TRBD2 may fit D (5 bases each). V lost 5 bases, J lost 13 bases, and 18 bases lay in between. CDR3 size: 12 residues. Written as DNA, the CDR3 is TGTGCCAGCAGTCCGGGGACCACTACGAGCTACTTC. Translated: CASSPGTTTSYF.